This T cell receptor beta chain is from a study of blood T cells in healthy people across ages. At least 5 micrograms of total RNA were extracted per sample. It was with a sample-barcoded 5' primer and a J-beta primer mix that a second PCR of roughly 6 to 12 cycles was run. TCRdb reprocessed the 5' RACE reads via MiXCR and lists one record per CDR3 protein. The table lists about 970,000 distinct CDR3 sequences, roughly half of them singletons. The germline gives CDR1 MDHEN, CDR2 SYDVKM. CDR3 size: 12 residues. V gave up 3 bases and J gave up 10 bases, with 11 bases separating them. This sequence was found in a woman aged 60-75 years in good health. The V gene is TRBV28, the J gene TRBJ2-3; no firm D call. Sequencing was done on a sample of blood. DNA of the CDR3: TGTGCCAGCAGTTTTGGACCTCAGGCGCAGTATTTT. This gives the protein CASSFGPQAQYF.